The 27 T cell receptor beta chains given below trace back to one sample, sequenced in a study of T cell responses to AZD1222 COVID-19 vaccine. The repertoire was sequenced with immunoSEQ multiplex PCR; TCRdb's copy has only in-frame clones and lacks some. The sample holds 150,000 or so clones; 90% to 95% are singletons and the top ten take 5.1%. The sample was peripheral blood, taken 28 days after the second AZD1222 dose. The receptors were gathered from an adult who received the AZD1222 COVID-19 vaccine.

The gene calls are TRBV3-1 (or the pseudogene TRBV3-2) and TRBJ1-2; D is undetermined. Per the germline V gene, CDR1 is LGHDT and CDR2 is YNNKEL (reference sequence). The CDR3 has 15 residues. Trimming left V 7 bases short and J 5 bases short, with 20 bases between. In DNA, the CDR3 is TGTGCCAGCACCCCGGGTCCAGATTTCTCTTATGGCTACACCTTC. Its protein is CASTPGPDFSYGYTF.

The CDR3 DNA is TGCAGTGCTATAGCGGGACATGAGCAGTTCTTC. As protein: CSAIAGHEQFF. V and J are TRBV20-1 and TRBJ2-1; 8 bases fit TRBD2. Germline CDR1 reads DFQATT; CDR2 reads SNEGSKA (reference sequence). CDR3 size: 11 residues. With 4 bases clipped from V and 8 bases from J, the junction kept 1 base outside the gene matches.

The chain joins TRBV11-2 to TRBJ2-1; D ambiguous. CDR3 length: 13 amino acids. Trimming took 1 base from V and 5 from J, leaving 6 bases between them. CDR1 is SGHAT and CDR2 is FQNNGV in the germline V gene. The CDR3 DNA follows: TGTGCCAGCAGCTTAGCCGGTGACAATGAGCAGTTCTTC. It translates to CASSLAGDNEQFF. The whole variable domain, remainder taken from reference TRBV11-2 and TRBJ2-1, is EAGVAQSPRYKIIEKRQSVAFWCNPISGHATLYWYQQILGQGPKLLIQFQNNGVVDDSQLPKDRFSAERLKGVDSTLKIQPAKLEDSAVYLCASSLAGDNEQFFGPGTRLTVL.

The genes are TRBV27 and TRBJ2-2; the D is unclear. The ends were cut back, 3 bases at V and 3 bases at J, with 11 bases in the middle. CDR1 is MNHEY, CDR2 SMNVEV, per germline (reference sequence). CDR3 length: 15 amino acids. The CDR3 DNA reads as TGTGCCAGCAGTTTCCGAGTCCCGGACACCGGGGAGCTGTTTTTT. Protein sequence: CASSFRVPDTGELFF.

This chain links TRBV6-6 with TRBJ2-1; D call uncertain. The CDR3 runs to 11 residues. V shed 10 bases and J shed 4 bases, with 8 bases lying between them. Per the germline V gene, CDR1 is MNHNY and CDR2 is SVGAGI (reference sequence). The CDR3 DNA reads TGTGCCACTTCCCCTTACAATGAGCAGTTCTTC. It specifies CATSPYNEQFF.

This clone was observed a few times. The chain has TRBV6-2 or TRBV6-3 and TRBJ1-6; 7 positions match TRBD1. V dropped 5 bases and J dropped 18; count of bases not matched to a gene: 10. From germline, CDR1 is MNHEY and CDR2 SVGEGT. The CDR3 totals 12 residues. CDR3 sequence reads: CASSQPGTVTHF. CDR3 nucleotides: TGTGCCAGCAGTCAGCCCGGGACAGTGACCCACTTT.

The chain links TRBV28 to TRBJ2-3; no firm D call. The CDR3 sequence is 13 residues long. Germline values: CDR1 MDHEN, CDR2 SYDVKM. V dropped 4 bases and J dropped 2 bases, with 7 bases sitting between them. The DNA for the CDR3 is TGTGCCAGCAGTTCTAGATACACAGATACGCAGTATTTT. Translated: CASSSRYTDTQYF.

V usage is TRBV18 and J usage is TRBJ1-3; D is unclear. The CDR3 covers 16 residues. The V and J ends lost 5 bases and 4 bases respectively, with 18 bases between them. Germline V gives CDR1 KGHSH, CDR2 LQKENI. CDR3 region: CASSTLTSYEGNTIYF. CDR3 nucleotides: TGTGCCAGCTCAACTCTTACGTCTTACGAAGGAAACACCATATATTTT.

The rearrangement joins TRBV9 to TRBJ2-1; 8 bases line up with TRBD2. The CDR3 length is 15 residues. Germline-derived CDR1 and CDR2 are SGDLS and YYNGEE. After removal of 0 bases from V and 4 bases from J, the junction contained 3 bases not matched to a gene. The CDR3 bases are TGTGCCAGCAGCGTAGACAGCGGGAGTTACAATGAGCAGTTCTTC. It specifies CASSVDSGSYNEQFF.

The gene calls are TRBV15 and TRBJ1-5, with no clear D. Germline V CDR1 and CDR2: LNHNV, YYDKDF (reference sequence). Trimming took off 0 bases at V and 7 bases at J, with 13 bases between the two ends. CDR3 length: 15 amino acids. The DNA for the CDR3 is TGTGCCACCAGCAGAGATCATGGAGCAGGCCAGCCCCAGCATTTT. Its translation is CATSRDHGAGQPQHF.

The chain uses TRBV5-1 and TRBJ1-4; tentative D call: TRBD1 (6 bases). V gave up 5 bases and J gave up 3 bases, with 8 bases separating them. The CDR3 consists of 13 residues. The germline CDR1 and CDR2 sequences are SGHRS and YFSETQ. CDR3 nucleotide sequence: TGCGCCAGCAGGCAGGGGTCTAATGAAAAACTGTTTTTT. This gives the protein CASRQGSNEKLFF.

Points on this clone: At one of its ends the junction is not consistent with the germline gene, which may arise from a read error. The rearrangement uses TRBV4-1 and TRBJ2-7; 9 bases map to TRBD1. CDR3 length equals 16 residues. Germline V gives CDR1 MGHRA, CDR2 YSYEKL. As DNA, the CDR3 is TGCGCCAGCAGCCAAGTAAACAGGGGGCGCTCCCACGAGCAGTACTTC. This sequence encodes CASSQVNRGRSHEQYF.

The V gene is TRBV15, the J gene TRBJ1-1; D remains unclear. The germline V gene has CDR1 LNHNV and CDR2 YYDKDF (reference sequence). The CDR3 extends over 14 amino acids. The V end lost 4 bases, the J end lost 0 bases, and 9 bases lay between the germline ends. The chain's CDR3 is CATSKMGMNTEAFF. The CDR3 DNA sequence: TGTGCCACCAGCAAAATGGGGATGAACACTGAAGCTTTCTTT.

The rearrangement joins TRBV7-8 to TRBJ2-7, with TRBD1 matching 10 bases. V shed 1 base and J 0 bases; nucleotides not matched to a gene: 6. Germline V gene lookup returns CDR1 SGHVS and CDR2 FQNEAQ. The CDR3 is 17 residues long. The CDR3 DNA reads TGTGCCAGCAGCTTAGTCGGACAGGGGGGCCTCTCCTACGAGCAGTACTTC. It codes for CASSLVGQGGLSYEQYF.

The rearrangement links TRBV3-1 (or the pseudogene TRBV3-2) to TRBJ2-5; D is possibly TRBD1 or TRBD2 (6 bases each). Germline-derived CDR1 and CDR2 are LGHDT and YNNKEL (reference sequence). This CDR3 contains 13 residues. Trimming cost V 8 bases and J 7 bases, with 17 bases left between them. The CDR3 sequence is CASRGRGPATQYF. The CDR3 nucleotides are TGTGCCAGCCGGGGGCGGGGACCGGCGACCCAGTACTTC.

This rearrangement joins TRBV28 to TRBJ1-5; no definite D call. This CDR3 comprises 12 residues. V was clipped by 7 bases and J by 6 bases, with 10 bases between them. CDR1 and CDR2 (germline): MDHEN, SYDVKM. This chain's CDR3 is CASISPPQPQHF. CDR3 nucleotide sequence: TGTGCCAGCATCTCCCCCCCTCAGCCCCAGCATTTT.

This clone was observed once. The chain couples TRBV6-2 or TRBV6-3 to TRBJ2-1, with TRBD2 identical over 9 bases. V shed 2 bases and J 4 bases; nucleotides not matched to a gene: 6. Germline assignment: CDR1 MNHEY and CDR2 SVGEGT. The CDR3 length is 16 residues. DNA for the CDR3: TGTGCCAGCAGTTACCGGGCGGGAGGGACTTACAATGAGCAGTTCTTC. It yields the protein CASSYRAGGTYNEQFF.

The chain couples TRBV30 to TRBJ1-6; 10 bases match TRBD1. CDR1 and CDR2 (germline): GTSNPN, SVGIG (reference sequence). J lost 9 bases, V lost 4 bases, and 3 bases had no gene match. The CDR3 is made up of 13 amino acids. The CDR3: CAWKGQGSSPLHF. In DNA form, the CDR3 reads TGTGCCTGGAAGGGACAGGGGAGTTCACCCCTCCACTTT.

The rearrangement links TRBV19 to TRBJ1-2; no definite D call. The CDR3 runs to 13 residues. Trimming stripped 5 bases from V and 3 bases from J, with 10 bases between. Germline lookup yields CDR1 LNHDA and CDR2 SQIVND (reference sequence). The CDR3 loop reads CASSLRADYGYTF. DNA of the CDR3: TGTGCCAGTAGTTTAAGGGCAGACTATGGCTACACCTTC.

The gene calls are TRBV6-2 or TRBV6-3 and TRBJ1-1; D call uncertain. Deletions cut 0 bases from V and 7 bases from J, with 6 bases between. Looked up from germline, CDR1 is MNHEY and CDR2 is SVGEGT. The CDR3 loop spans 12 amino acids. The CDR3 reads CASSYSRHEAFF. In DNA form, the CDR3 reads TGTGCCAGCAGTTACTCGAGGCATGAAGCTTTCTTT.

This rearrangement joins TRBV5-1 to TRBJ1-3; D unresolved. From germline, CDR1 is SGHRS and CDR2 YFSETQ. The CDR3 has 14 amino acids. V was clipped by 0 bases and J by 6 bases, with 10 bases between them. CDR3 residues: CASSLASPQNTIYF. In DNA form, the CDR3 reads TGCGCCAGCAGCTTGGCCTCCCCCCAAAACACCATATATTTT.

The chain combines TRBV7-2 with TRBJ2-1; D is uncertain. This CDR3 spans 14 amino acids. V was pared by 2 bases and J by 8 bases, with 13 bases between. The V gene's germline CDR1 is SGHTA and CDR2 FQGNSA. The CDR3 DNA sequence: TGTGCCAGCAGCTTATCCGTGGTTGGTGATGAGCAGTTCTTC. Amino acid sequence: CASSLSVVGDEQFF.

The chain joins TRBV9 to TRBJ2-1, with 11 bases aligning to TRBD2. The germline CDR1 and CDR2 sequences are SGDLS and YYNGEE. This CDR3 spans 19 amino acids. V was pared by 1 base and J by 2 bases, with 11 bases of the junction left unmatched. The CDR3 DNA follows: TGTGCCAGCAGCGTACCTAGGAGTAGCGGGAGGGAAACCTACAATGAGCAGTTCTTC. It codes for CASSVPRSSGRETYNEQFF.

V gene TRBV3-1 (or the pseudogene TRBV3-2) combines with J gene TRBJ2-2; D unclear. This CDR3 contains 14 residues. CDR1 LGHDT and CDR2 YNNKEL come from the germline V gene (reference sequence). The V and J ends lost 1 base and 1 base respectively, with 4 bases between them. The CDR3 spells CASSQVRNTGELFF. Here the CDR3 DNA reads TGTGCCAGCAGCCAAGTACGGAACACCGGGGAGCTGTTTTTT.

The chain combines TRBV6-5 with TRBJ1-2, with 7 bases identical to TRBD1. The CDR3 consists of 14 residues. The trim removed 7 bases at V and 8 bases at J, leaving 13 bases unmatched. The germline V gene encodes CDR1 MNHEY and CDR2 SVGAGI. The CDR3: CASTQLGGVRGYTF. CDR3 DNA: TGTGCCAGCACCCAACTAGGGGGCGTTAGGGGCTACACCTTC.

This chain joins TRBV4-3 and TRBJ2-2; D may be TRBD1 (6 bases). Germline lookup yields CDR1 LGHNA and CDR2 YSLEER. CDR3 length: 14 residues. Trimming stripped 2 bases from V and 8 bases from J, with 12 bases between. The CDR3: CASSQRTGTGELFF. In DNA, the CDR3 is TGCGCCAGCAGCCAAAGAACAGGGACGGGGGAGCTGTTTTTT.

This clone came up a few times. The chain is built from TRBV29-1 and TRBJ1-2, with D unclear. The V end lost 3 bases, the J end lost 0 bases, and 11 bases lay between the germline ends. CDR1 and CDR2 from the germline V gene are SQVTM and ANQGSEA. CDR3 size: 14 residues. CDR3 nucleotide sequence: TGCAGCGTTGACCCTACTATTACTAACTATGGCTACACCTTC. It codes for CSVDPTITNYGYTF.